This T cell receptor beta chain was sequenced during a study of T cell responses to AZD1222 COVID-19 vaccine. Study-wide results and caveats: Donor demographics were predominantly white British with a female majority; clonal diversity may be underestimated.

The assay was immunoSEQ multiplex PCR, and TCRdb's table has in-frame clones only and misses some. The sample shows 160,000 or so clones, over 90% of them seen only once. This CDR3 is 12 amino acids long. V dropped 7 bases and J dropped 0 bases, with 9 bases sitting between them. Germline values: CDR1 SQVTM, CDR2 ANQGSEA. Details on this clone: Its antigen is currently unknown.

This clonotype was sampled from an adult who received the AZD1222 COVID-19 vaccine. This chain connects TRBV29-1 to TRBJ1-1; the D is unclear. This specimen consisted of peripheral blood, obtained 28 days after the second AZD1222 dose. CDR3 residues: CSALAVNTEAFF. The DNA for the CDR3 is TGCAGCGCACTAGCCGTGAACACTGAAGCTTTCTTT.